Each of the 24 T cell receptor beta chains below was sequenced from the same sample in a study of T cell changes during pregnancy in multiple sclerosis. The repertoire was sequenced with immunoSEQ multiplex PCR; TCRdb's copy has only in-frame clones and lacks some. The table lists some 97,000 clones, around 93% of them singletons. Sequences were derived from peripheral blood, sampled after pregnancy. The receptor set was obtained from a female donor with multiple sclerosis, enrolled in a pregnancy study.

The V call is TRBV18, the J call TRBJ1-1, with 9 positions matching TRBD1. V was clipped by 6 bases and J by 10 bases; unmatched bases: 12. The CDR3 extends over 14 amino acids. From germline, CDR1 is KGHSH and CDR2 LQKENI. The CDR3 loop reads CASSPGQGGLTAFF. The CDR3 nucleotides read TGTGCCAGCTCTCCGGGACAGGGAGGTCTTACAGCTTTCTTT.

V is TRBV5-1 and J is TRBJ2-3; D might be TRBD1 (6 bases). CDR1 is SGHRS, CDR2 YFSETQ, per germline. The CDR3 runs 16 residues. V lost 4 bases to trimming and J lost 0 bases, with 15 bases between them. The CDR3 nucleotides read TGCGCCAGCAGCGCTAACTTACAGGGTAGCACAGATACGCAGTATTTT. Residues: CASSANLQGSTDTQYF.

V is TRBV7-2 and J is TRBJ1-2, with D tentatively TRBD1 (5 bases). The ends were cut back, 5 bases at V and 6 bases at J, with 10 bases in the middle. The germline CDR1 and CDR2 sequences are SGHTA and FQGNSA. This CDR3 spans 12 amino acids. The CDR3 loop is CASSLEGNGYTF. The CDR3 DNA reads as TGTGCCAGCAGCCTAGAGGGGAATGGCTACACCTTC.

The chain recombines TRBV4-1 with TRBJ2-7; D is possibly TRBD2 (5 bases). Germline V gene lookup returns CDR1 MGHRA and CDR2 YSYEKL. The CDR3 covers 16 residues. The germline V and J ends were trimmed by 0 bases and 2 bases, with 14 bases remaining between them. For the CDR3, the DNA is TGCGCCAGCAGCCAAGAGCTCAGGAGCGGAACCTACGAGCAGTACTTC. It codes for CASSQELRSGTYEQYF.

The chain has TRBV21-1 and TRBJ2-3; the table calls TRBD1, which could not be checked here. TRBV21-1 is a pseudogene locus. The CDR3 is 16 residues long. CDR3 residues: CASSKEGRGLGDTQYF. The CDR3 DNA reads as TGTGCCAGCAGCAAAGAAGGTAGGGGCCTGGGAGATACGCAGTATTTT.

The V and J genes are TRBV7-3 and TRBJ2-3, with 9 bases identical to TRBD2. The CDR3 has 17 amino acids. V trimming: 1 base; J trimming: 1 base; junction bases outside the gene matches: 6. Looked up from germline, CDR1 is SGHTA and CDR2 is FQGTGA. The CDR3 DNA reads as TGTGCCAGCAGCTTAAGCGGTAGCGGGAGAGGCACAGATACGCAGTATTTT. Protein sequence: CASSLSGSGRGTDTQYF.

This chain links TRBV28 with TRBJ2-7; 9 nucleotides agree with TRBD2. Germline lookup yields CDR1 MDHEN and CDR2 SYDVKM. Trimming cost V 7 bases and J 7 bases; bases outside gene matches: 11. There are 14 residues in the CDR3. The CDR3 region has the DNA TGTGCCAGCACCCATGTAGCGGGAGTGGGGGAGCAGTACTTC. This gives the protein CASTHVAGVGEQYF. Full variable domain (outside the CDR3, taken from reference TRBV28 and TRBJ2-7): DVKVTQSSRYLVKRTGEKVFLECVQDMDHENMFWYRQDPGLGLRLIYFSYDVKMKEKGDIPEGYSVSREKKERFSLILESASTNQTSMYLCASTHVAGVGEQYFGPGTRLTVT.

The rearrangement joins TRBV6-1 to TRBJ1-1, with 7 nucleotides matching TRBD1. The CDR3 is made up of 14 amino acids. V lost 6 bases and J lost 4; bases outside the gene matches: 8. Germline CDR1 is MNHNS and CDR2 is SASEGT. DNA for the CDR3: TGTGCCAGCAGGATGGACAGGTCAATCACTGAAGCTTTCTTT. It encodes CASRMDRSITEAFF.

J is TRBJ2-1 and V is TRBV5-5, with 15 positions matching TRBD2. This CDR3 contains 16 residues. Per the germline V gene, CDR1 is SGHKS and CDR2 is YYEKEE (reference sequence). V was pared by 3 bases and J by 7 bases, with 5 bases of the junction left unmatched. The CDR3 is CASSSGLAGGRNEQFF. Here the CDR3 DNA reads TGTGCCAGCAGCTCAGGACTAGCGGGAGGGAGGAATGAGCAGTTCTTC.

The V and J genes are TRBV21-1 and TRBJ2-2; the listed D gene, TRBD1, was not tested against the DNA. TRBV21-1 is assigned pseudogene status. The length of the CDR3 is 20 residues. The chain's CDR3 is CASSLTPRKQGPKVAGELFF. Written as DNA, the CDR3 is TGTGCCAGCAGCCTCACGCCACGGAAACAGGGGCCCAAAGTGGCCGGGGAGCTGTTTTTT.

This chain joins TRBV7-9 and TRBJ2-7; 7 nucleotides match TRBD1. This CDR3 is built from 14 residues. From germline, CDR1 is SEHNR and CDR2 FQNEAQ (reference sequence). After removal of 5 bases from V and 3 bases from J, the junction contained 7 bases not matched to a gene. CDR3 region: CASSLRDSYYEQYF. In nucleotides, the CDR3 is TGTGCCAGCAGCCTCCGGGACAGCTACTACGAGCAGTACTTC.

The rearrangement links TRBV18 to TRBJ2-5; D remains unclear. The CDR3 has 14 amino acids. Germline loops: CDR1 KGHSH, CDR2 LQKENI. Trimming took off 4 bases at V and 2 bases at J, with 11 bases between the two ends. For the CDR3, the DNA is TGTGCCAGCTCACGACTTAGCCCTCAAGAGACCCAGTACTTC. Its protein is CASSRLSPQETQYF.

This clone has a single count. The V gene is TRBV9, the J gene TRBJ2-2; 8 bases align to TRBD2. The V gene's germline CDR1 is SGDLS and CDR2 YYNGEE. This CDR3 is built from 17 residues. V dropped 0 bases and J dropped 5; count of bases not matched to a gene: 9. CDR3 protein: CASSVARELAVTGELFF. The CDR3 coding sequence is TGTGCCAGCAGCGTAGCTAGGGAACTAGCGGTTACCGGGGAGCTGTTTTTT. Variable domain in full (rest from reference TRBV9 and TRBJ2-2): DSGVTQTPKHLITATGQRVTLRCSPRSGDLSVYWYQQSLDQGLQFLIQYYNGEERAKGNILERFSAQQFPDLHSELNLSSLELGDSALYFCASSVARELAVTGELFFGEGSRLTVL.

The chain links TRBV18 to TRBJ2-7; weak D call: TRBD1 (6 bases). Trimming pared 3 bases from V and 7 bases from J, leaving 16 bases between. The CDR3 covers 14 residues. CDR1 KGHSH and CDR2 LQKENI come from the germline V gene. The CDR3 coding sequence is TGTGCCAGCTCACCCGGAACTGCTAGGGGGGAGCAGTACTTC. Translated: CASSPGTARGEQYF. The whole variable domain, filled in from reference TRBV18 and TRBJ2-7, reads NAGVMQNPRHLVRRRGQEARLRCSPMKGHSHVYWYRQLPEEGLKFMVYLQKENIIDESGMPKERFSAEFPKEGPSILRIQQVVRGDSAAYFCASSPGTARGEQYFGPGTRLTVT.

The V gene is TRBV18, the J gene TRBJ1-2; 9 nucleotides line up with TRBD1. The V and J ends lost 2 bases and 7 bases, in that order; junction bases with no gene match: 8. CDR1 KGHSH and CDR2 LQKENI come from the germline V gene. CDR3 length: 15 amino acids. In nucleotides, the CDR3 is TGTGCCAGCTCACCAATCCCGGGACAGGGTGCTGGCTACACCTTC. It specifies CASSPIPGQGAGYTF.

The rearrangement links TRBV2 to TRBJ1-5, with a tentative D call TRBD1 (6 bases). V shed 11 bases and J shed 7 bases, with 24 bases lying between them. This CDR3 comprises 15 residues. Per the germline V gene, CDR1 is SNHLY and CDR2 is FYNNEI. This CDR3 is CASKGVGGNGQPQHF. The DNA of the CDR3 is TGTGCCTCTAAGGGTGTAGGGGGAAACGGGCAGCCCCAGCATTTT.

V gene TRBV5-1 combines with J gene TRBJ2-7; 8 bases line up with TRBD1. In germline, CDR1 is SGHRS, CDR2 YFSETQ. V shed 4 bases, J shed 7 bases, and the junction held 10 bases outside the gene matches. The CDR3 loop spans 14 amino acids. The CDR3 region is CASSPGQGAEEQYF. For the CDR3, the DNA is TGCGCCAGCAGCCCGGGGCAGGGGGCGGAGGAGCAGTACTTC.

This chain connects TRBV4-2 to TRBJ2-1; D gene unclear. Germline CDR1 and CDR2: LGHNA and YNFKEQ. The germline V and J ends were trimmed by 2 bases and 8 bases, with 13 bases remaining between them. CDR3 length: 14 residues. The CDR3 DNA follows: TGTGCCAGCAGCCAAACTTCCTCGGTGGATGAGCAGTTCTTC. This codes for CASSQTSSVDEQFF.

The chain employs TRBV5-6 and TRBJ2-5, with TRBD2 identical over 8 bases. Per germline, CDR1 SGHDT and CDR2 YYEEEE. Losses at the gene ends were 2 bases for V and 2 bases for J; bases not matched to a gene: 5. CDR3 size: 15 residues. In DNA form, the CDR3 reads TGTGCCAGCAGCTTCCTAGCGGGTGCTCAAGAGACCCAGTACTTC. Protein product: CASSFLAGAQETQYF.

V is TRBV6-4 and J is TRBJ2-1, with 7 bases identical to TRBD1. The CDR3 has 13 residues. Trimming took 10 bases from V and 9 from J; bases not matched to a gene: 12. CDR1 and CDR2 from the germline V gene are MRHNA and SNTAGT. The DNA for the CDR3 is TGTGCCACACCGGGACAGAGTCGCTGTGAGCAGTTCTTC. Translation: CATPGQSRCEQFF.

The chain is built from TRBV5-1 and TRBJ2-1; a weak D match, TRBD2 (6 bases). V was shortened by 4 bases and J by 10 bases, with 15 bases between the two germline ends. The CDR3 totals 13 residues. CDR1 and CDR2 from the germline V gene are SGHRS and YFSETQ. CDR3 nucleotide sequence: TGCGCCAGCAGCCCCACCGGGGGACCCGAGCAGTTCTTC. The encoded protein is CASSPTGGPEQFF.

The CDR3 nucleotides are TGCAGCGTATCAAGGACAGGACTCTACGAGCAGTACTTC. This translates into CSVSRTGLYEQYF. This chain links TRBV29-1 with TRBJ2-7, with TRBD1 matching 7 bases. The CDR3 covers 13 residues. The J segment lost 3 bases and the V segment lost 6 bases, leaving 8 bases of the junction unmatched. The germline V gene has CDR1 SQVTM and CDR2 ANQGSEA.

The chain couples TRBV5-6 to TRBJ1-1; no definite D call. This CDR3 contains 15 residues. The germline CDR1 and CDR2 sequences are SGHDT and YYEEEE. Trimming cost V 2 bases and J 11 bases, with 22 bases left between them. Here the CDR3 reads CASSFTTSRGWEAFF. CDR3 nucleotide sequence: TGTGCCAGCAGCTTCACCACATCTCGGGGTTGGGAGGCTTTCTTT.

The table lists this clone with a count of one. This chain links TRBV5-1 with TRBJ2-2; D is unresolved. The CDR3 is 12 amino acids. CDR1 is SGHRS, CDR2 YFSETQ, per germline. V was cut by 3 bases and J by 4 bases, with 4 bases left in between. CDR3 in amino acids: CASSSFTGELFF. The CDR3 nucleotides read TGCGCCAGCAGCTCCTTCACCGGGGAGCTGTTTTTT.